The clone carrying this TCR beta chain was counted at least ten times. No antigen is known for it. TCRdb independently ran MiXCR on the 5' RACE reads; one entry per CDR3 protein. The table has about 540,000 distinct CDR3 sequences, roughly 13% seen once. The data derive from a study of CD8 T cells in ankylosing spondylitis. Regarding the study as a whole: Matched synovial fluid from ankylosing spondylitis patients was reported to be enriched for disease-linked clones. One TCR beta motif, made up of several highly homologous variants, appeared characteristic of ankylosing spondylitis blood.

The receptor comes from a male donor with ankylosing spondylitis. The sample comprised blood, either unsorted or a sorted T cell fraction (not recorded which).

The CDR3 reads CASSLPLGNEQFF. The CDR3 nucleotides are TGTGCCAGCAGTTTACCCCTGGGCAATGAGCAGTTCTTC. The chain couples TRBV27 to TRBJ2-1, with D unresolved. From germline, CDR1 is MNHEY and CDR2 SMNVEV (reference sequence). Trimming stripped 2 bases from V and 6 bases from J, with 8 bases between. CDR3 length: 13 residues.